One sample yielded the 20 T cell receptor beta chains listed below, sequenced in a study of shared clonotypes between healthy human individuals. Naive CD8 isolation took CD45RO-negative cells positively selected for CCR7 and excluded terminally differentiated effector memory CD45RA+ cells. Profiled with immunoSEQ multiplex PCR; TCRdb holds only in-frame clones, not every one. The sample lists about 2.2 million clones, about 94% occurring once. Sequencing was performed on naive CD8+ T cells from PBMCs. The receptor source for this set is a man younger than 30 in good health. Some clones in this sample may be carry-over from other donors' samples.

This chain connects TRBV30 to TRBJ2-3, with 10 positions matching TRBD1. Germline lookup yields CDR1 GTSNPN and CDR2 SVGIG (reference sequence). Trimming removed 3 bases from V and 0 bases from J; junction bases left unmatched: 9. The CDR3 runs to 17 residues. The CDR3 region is CAWSHGLGQGSTDTQYF. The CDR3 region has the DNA TGTGCCTGGAGCCACGGTTTGGGACAGGGGAGCACAGATACGCAGTATTTT.

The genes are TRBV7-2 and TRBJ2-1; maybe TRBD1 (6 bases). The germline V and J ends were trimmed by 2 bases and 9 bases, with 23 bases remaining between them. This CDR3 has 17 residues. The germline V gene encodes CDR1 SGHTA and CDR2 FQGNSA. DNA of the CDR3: TGTGCCAGCAGCTTACTACTACTCACCACAGGGAACGGTGAGCAGTTCTTC. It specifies CASSLLLLTTGNGEQFF.

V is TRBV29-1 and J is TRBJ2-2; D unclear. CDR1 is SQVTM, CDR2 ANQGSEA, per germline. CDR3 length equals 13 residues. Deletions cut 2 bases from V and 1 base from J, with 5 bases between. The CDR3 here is CSVELGNTGELFF. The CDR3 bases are TGCAGCGTTGAACTGGGGAACACCGGGGAGCTGTTTTTT.

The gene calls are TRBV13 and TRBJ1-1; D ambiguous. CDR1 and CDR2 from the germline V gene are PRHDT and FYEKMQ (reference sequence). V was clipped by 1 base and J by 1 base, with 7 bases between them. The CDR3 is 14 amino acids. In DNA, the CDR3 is TGTGCCAGCAGCTTAGAGGGCGCGAACACTGAAGCTTTCTTT. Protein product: CASSLEGANTEAFF.

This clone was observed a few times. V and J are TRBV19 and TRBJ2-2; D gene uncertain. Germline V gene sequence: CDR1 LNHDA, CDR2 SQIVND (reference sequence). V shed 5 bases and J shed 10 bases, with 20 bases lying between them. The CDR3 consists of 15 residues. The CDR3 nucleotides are TGTGCCAGTAGTCCCCCCTGGTCCGGGCATCCGGAGCTGTTTTTT. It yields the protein CASSPPWSGHPELFF.

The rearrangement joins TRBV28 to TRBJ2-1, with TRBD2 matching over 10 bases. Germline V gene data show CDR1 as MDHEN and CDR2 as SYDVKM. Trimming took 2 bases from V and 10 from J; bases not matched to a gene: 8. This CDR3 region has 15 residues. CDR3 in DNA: TGTGCCAGCAGTTTACTAGCGGGAGTCCCGAGGGAGCAGTTCTTC. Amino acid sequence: CASSLLAGVPREQFF.

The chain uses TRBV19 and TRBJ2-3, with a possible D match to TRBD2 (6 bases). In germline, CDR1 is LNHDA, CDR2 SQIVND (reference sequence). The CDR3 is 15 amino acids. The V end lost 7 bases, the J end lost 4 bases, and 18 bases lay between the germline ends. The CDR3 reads CASTGSPYFSDTQYF. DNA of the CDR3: TGTGCCAGTACCGGGAGTCCCTATTTCTCAGATACGCAGTATTTT.

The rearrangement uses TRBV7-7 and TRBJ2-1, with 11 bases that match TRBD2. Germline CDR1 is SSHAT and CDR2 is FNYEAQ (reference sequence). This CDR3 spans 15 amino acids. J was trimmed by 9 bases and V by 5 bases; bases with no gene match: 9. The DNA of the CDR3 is TGTGCCAGCAGCGGGGGTAGCGGGAGGGCCTCTGAGCAGTTCTTC. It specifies CASSGGSGRASEQFF.

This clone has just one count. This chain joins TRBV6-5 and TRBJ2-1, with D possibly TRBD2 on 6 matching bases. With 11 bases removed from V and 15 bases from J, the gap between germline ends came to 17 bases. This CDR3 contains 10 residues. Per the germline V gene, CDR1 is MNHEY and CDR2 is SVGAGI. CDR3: CAGGAPEAFF. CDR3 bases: TGTGCCGGCGGGGCTCCAGAGGCGTTCTTC.

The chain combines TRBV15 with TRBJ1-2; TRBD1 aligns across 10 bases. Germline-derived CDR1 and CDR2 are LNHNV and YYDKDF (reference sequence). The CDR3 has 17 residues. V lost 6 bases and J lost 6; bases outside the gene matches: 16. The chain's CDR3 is CATRLVGDRGHFDGYTF. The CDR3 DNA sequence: TGTGCCACCAGATTAGTTGGGGACAGGGGCCATTTTGATGGCTACACCTTC.

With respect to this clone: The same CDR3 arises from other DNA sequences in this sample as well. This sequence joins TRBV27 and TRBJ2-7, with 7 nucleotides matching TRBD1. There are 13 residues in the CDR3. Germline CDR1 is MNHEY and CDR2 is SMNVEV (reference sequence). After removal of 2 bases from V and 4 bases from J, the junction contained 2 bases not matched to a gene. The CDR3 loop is CASSLGTAYEQYF. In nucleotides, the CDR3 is TGTGCCAGCAGTTTAGGGACAGCATACGAGCAGTACTTC.

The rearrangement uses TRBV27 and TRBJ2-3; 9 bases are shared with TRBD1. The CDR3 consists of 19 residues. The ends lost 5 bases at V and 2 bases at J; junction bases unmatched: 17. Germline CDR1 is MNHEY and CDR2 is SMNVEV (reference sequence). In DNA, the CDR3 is TGTGCCAGCAGTCCATGGGTAGGACAGGGGCCGTCAACCACAGATACGCAGTATTTT. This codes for CASSPWVGQGPSTTDTQYF.

CDR3 protein: CASSDTGGARYGYTF. The CDR3 DNA reads TGTGCCAGCAGTGATACAGGGGGCGCCCGCTATGGCTACACCTTC. The V call is TRBV28, the J call TRBJ1-2; 9 bases are shared with TRBD1. V was clipped by 5 bases and J by 4 bases; unmatched bases: 8. The CDR3 is made up of 15 amino acids. Germline assignment: CDR1 MDHEN and CDR2 SYDVKM.

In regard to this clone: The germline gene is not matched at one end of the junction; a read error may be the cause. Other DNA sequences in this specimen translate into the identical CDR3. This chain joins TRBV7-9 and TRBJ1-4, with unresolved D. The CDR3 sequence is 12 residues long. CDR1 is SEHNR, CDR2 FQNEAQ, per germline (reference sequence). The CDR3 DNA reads TGTGCCAGCAGCTTAGCTAACGAAAAACTGTTTTTT. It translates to CASSLANEKLFF.

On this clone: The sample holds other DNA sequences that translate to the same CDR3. CDR3 nucleotides: TGTGCCAGCAGCGTAGGGGACAGGGTGAATGAGCAGTTCTTC. This encodes CASSVGDRVNEQFF. The chain links TRBV9 to TRBJ2-1; 9 nucleotides agree with TRBD1. Germline V lookup: CDR1 SGDLS, CDR2 YYNGEE. V lost 0 bases to trimming and J lost 7 bases; unmatched junction nucleotides: 2. CDR3 size: 14 residues.

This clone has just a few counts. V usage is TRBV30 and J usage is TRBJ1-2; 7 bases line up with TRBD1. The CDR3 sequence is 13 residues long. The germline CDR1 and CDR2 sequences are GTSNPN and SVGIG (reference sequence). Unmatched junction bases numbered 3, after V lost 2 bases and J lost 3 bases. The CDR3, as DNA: TGTGCCTGGAGTCACGACAGGGACTATGGCTACACCTTC. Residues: CAWSHDRDYGYTF.

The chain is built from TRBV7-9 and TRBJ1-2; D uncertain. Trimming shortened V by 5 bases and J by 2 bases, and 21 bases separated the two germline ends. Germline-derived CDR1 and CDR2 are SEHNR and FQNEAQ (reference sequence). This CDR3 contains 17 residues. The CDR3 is CASSGRRHSHKNYGYTF. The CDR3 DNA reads TGTGCCAGCAGCGGTCGGAGGCACAGCCACAAAAACTATGGCTACACCTTC. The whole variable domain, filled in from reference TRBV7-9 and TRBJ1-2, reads DTGVSQNPRHKITKRGQNVTFRCDPISEHNRLYWYRQTLGQGPEFLTYFQNEAQLEKSRLLSDRFSAERPKGSFSTLEIQRTEQGDSAMYLCASSGRRHSHKNYGYTFGSGTRLTVV.

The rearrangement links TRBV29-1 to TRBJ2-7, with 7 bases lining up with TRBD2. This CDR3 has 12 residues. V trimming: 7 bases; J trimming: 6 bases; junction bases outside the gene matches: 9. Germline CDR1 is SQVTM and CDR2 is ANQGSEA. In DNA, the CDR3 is TGCAGCGCCACGCCGGGGGGTGCCGAGCAGTACTTC. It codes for CSATPGGAEQYF.

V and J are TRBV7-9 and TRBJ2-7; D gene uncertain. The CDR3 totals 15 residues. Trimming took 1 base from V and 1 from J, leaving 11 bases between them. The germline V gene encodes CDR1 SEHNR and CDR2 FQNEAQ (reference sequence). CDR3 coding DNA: TGTGCCAGCAGCTTAGTGGGTTGGGGTTCCTACGAGCAGTACTTC. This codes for CASSLVGWGSYEQYF.

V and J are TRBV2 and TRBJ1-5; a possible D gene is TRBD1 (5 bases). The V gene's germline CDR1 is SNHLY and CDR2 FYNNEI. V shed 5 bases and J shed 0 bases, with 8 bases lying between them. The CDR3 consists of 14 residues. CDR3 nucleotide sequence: TGTGCCAGCAGTCGGGGGGTTAGCAATCAGCCCCAGCATTTT. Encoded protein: CASSRGVSNQPQHF.